Below, 13 T cell receptor beta chains from the same sample are listed, as sequenced in a study of radiotherapy plus CTLA-4 blockade in lung cancer. The repertoire was sequenced with immunoSEQ multiplex PCR; TCRdb's copy has only in-frame clones and lacks some. The top ten clones hold over 8.5% of a sample with around 45,000 clones, around 76% of them seen once. Here the sequenced sample was peripheral blood, taken from a patient treated with radiotherapy plus ipilimumab. These receptors all stem from a human donor with non-small cell lung cancer who had stable disease on radiotherapy plus ipilimumab.

As regards this clone: A far larger clone is off by one base, so a read error is likely. The CDR3 spells CASSEGTGDYGYTF. The DNA of the CDR3 is TGTGCCAGCAGTGAAGGGACAGGGGACTATGGCTACACCTTC. The V and J genes are TRBV6-5 and TRBJ1-2; 10 bases are a match to TRBD1. Germline V gives CDR1 MNHEY, CDR2 SVGAGI. This CDR3 contains 14 residues. The V segment lost 5 bases and the J segment 3 bases; nucleotides outside the gene matches: 3.

The rearrangement joins TRBV6-6 to TRBJ2-7; 7 bases line up with TRBD1. Unmatched junction bases numbered 2, after V lost 0 bases and J lost 0 bases. CDR1 is MNHNY, CDR2 SVGAGI, per germline (reference sequence). The CDR3 has 15 residues. CDR3 sequence (DNA): TGTGCCAGCAGTTACTCAAGGGACAGCTCCTACGAGCAGTACGTC. Translation gives CASSYSRDSSYEQYV.

This chain links TRBV10-3 with TRBJ1-6; 7 bases map to TRBD1. Per germline, CDR1 ENHRY and CDR2 SYGVKD. The junction had 10 bases not matched to a gene; V was cut back by 6 bases and J by 5 bases. CDR3 length: 16 amino acids. CDR3 DNA sequence: TGTGCCATCAGGAGCGATGACAGGGTTAATAATTCACCCCTCCACTTT. Translation gives CAIRSDDRVNNSPLHF.

This clone was observed once. The V and J genes are TRBV7-9 and TRBJ2-7, with 9 bases fitting TRBD2. The germline gives CDR1 SEHNR, CDR2 FQNEAQ (reference sequence). Trimming removed 3 bases from V and 7 bases from J; junction bases left unmatched: 7. This CDR3 has 14 amino acids. In DNA form, the CDR3 reads TGTGCCAGCAGCTTGGCGGGGGGGCCGGGGGAGCAGTACTTC. Its protein is CASSLAGGPGEQYF.

The chain is built from TRBV19 and TRBJ2-1; D is unresolved. The CDR3 has 15 residues. Germline lookup yields CDR1 LNHDA and CDR2 SQIVND (reference sequence). Trimming left V 4 bases short and J 0 bases short, with 10 bases between. This CDR3 reads CASSSLTSSYNEQFF. The CDR3, as DNA: TGTGCCAGTAGTAGCCTCACGAGCTCCTACAATGAGCAGTTCTTC.

Concerning this clone: At one end the junction does not follow the germline gene, possibly because of a read error. The genes are TRBV19 and TRBJ2-2, with TRBD2 matching 9 bases. The CDR3 runs 14 residues. The germline V gene encodes CDR1 LNHDA and CDR2 SQIVND (reference sequence). CDR3 in amino acids: CASKLAGNPGELFF. As DNA, the CDR3 is TGTGCCAGTAAGCTAGCGGGGAACCCCGGGGAGCTGTTTTTT.

V usage is TRBV20-1 and J usage is TRBJ2-5, with 7 bases matching TRBD2. Germline values: CDR1 DFQATT, CDR2 SNEGSKA (reference sequence). J gave up 5 bases and V 3 bases, and 0 bases lay outside the gene matches. The CDR3 consists of 11 residues. DNA for the CDR3: TGCAGTGCTAGCGGGGGGGAGACCCAGTACTTC. This translates into CSASGGETQYF.

The V and J genes are TRBV5-4 and TRBJ1-1; maybe TRBD1 (6 bases). There are 14 residues in the CDR3. Germline V CDR1 and CDR2: SGHNT, YYREEE (reference sequence). V lost 5 bases, J lost 3 bases, and 14 bases lay in between. In DNA, the CDR3 is TGTGCCAGCAGACGACAGGAGGTGTACACTGAAGCTTTCTTT. Protein product: CASRRQEVYTEAFF.

This clone was picked up one time. The J gene is TRBJ2-1, the V gene TRBV6-1; 10 bases match TRBD1. V shed 0 bases, J shed 6 bases, and the junction held 8 bases outside the gene matches. Per the germline V gene, CDR1 is MNHNS and CDR2 is SASEGT. The CDR3 runs to 17 residues. The CDR3 region has the DNA TGTGCCAGCAGTGAAGCCCAAATGAGGACAGGGGGCAATGAGCAGTTCTTC. Translated: CASSEAQMRTGGNEQFF.

This clone was seen more than once but under ten times. The CDR3 region is CASSPPVHSYEQYF. The CDR3 DNA reads TGTGCCAGCTCACCCCCCGTCCACTCCTACGAGCAGTACTTC. The gene calls are TRBV18 and TRBJ2-7; D not certain. Trimming removed 3 bases at V and 0 bases at J, with 9 bases between. Germline lookup yields CDR1 KGHSH and CDR2 LQKENI. This CDR3 contains 14 residues.

This rearrangement joins TRBV19 to TRBJ2-2; 7 nucleotides align to TRBD1. The CDR3 consists of 15 residues. V gave up 7 bases and J gave up 0 bases; unmatched junction bases: 5. Germline-derived CDR1 and CDR2 are LNHDA and SQIVND (reference sequence). The CDR3 DNA reads as TGTGCCAGTAAAGTTCAGGGGGCGAACACCGGGGAGCTGTTTTTT. Protein product: CASKVQGANTGELFF.

The chain links TRBV6-5 to TRBJ2-1; D might be TRBD2 (7 bases). The V gene's germline CDR1 is MNHEY and CDR2 SVGAGI. CDR3 length: 15 amino acids. The ends were cut back, 2 bases at V and 8 bases at J, with 16 bases in the middle. The CDR3 loop reads CASSYHGGGGDEQFF. The CDR3 bases are TGTGCCAGCAGTTACCACGGAGGGGGGGGCGATGAGCAGTTCTTC.

The CDR3 sequence: CASPGTGAPNTGELFF. The CDR3, as DNA: TGTGCCAGTCCGGGGACAGGGGCGCCGAACACCGGGGAGCTGTTTTTT. V usage is TRBV7-2 and J usage is TRBJ2-2; TRBD1 matches 10 bases. V was clipped by 9 bases and J by 0 bases; unmatched bases: 7. Germline CDR1 SGHTA, CDR2 FQGNSA. The CDR3 covers 16 residues. The whole variable domain, filled in from reference TRBV7-2 and TRBJ2-2, reads GAGVSQSPSNKVTEKGKDVELRCDPISGHTALYWYRQSLGQGLEFLIYFQGNSAPDKSGLPSDRFSAERTGGSVSTLTIQRTQQEDSAVYLCASPGTGAPNTGELFFGEGSRLTVL.